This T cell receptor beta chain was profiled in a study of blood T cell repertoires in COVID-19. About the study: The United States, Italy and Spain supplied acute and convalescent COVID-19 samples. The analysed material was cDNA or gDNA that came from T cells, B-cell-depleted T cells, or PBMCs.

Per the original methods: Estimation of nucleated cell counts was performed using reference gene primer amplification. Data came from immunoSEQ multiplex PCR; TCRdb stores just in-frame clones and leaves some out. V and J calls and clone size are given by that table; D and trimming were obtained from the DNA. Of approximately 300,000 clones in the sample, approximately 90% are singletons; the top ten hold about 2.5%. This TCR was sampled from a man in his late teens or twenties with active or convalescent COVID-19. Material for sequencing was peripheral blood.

CDR3 bases: TGCGCCAGCAGTGACCCTCCTGACAGGACCCACACCGGGGAGCTGTTTTTT. It translates to CASSDPPDRTHTGELFF. The chain links TRBV10-1 to TRBJ2-2, with D possibly TRBD1 on 6 matching bases. CDR1 and CDR2 (germline): WNHNN, SYGVQD (reference sequence). The CDR3 has 17 residues. V shed 3 bases and J shed 3 bases, with 17 bases lying between them.